Shown below are 2 T cell receptor beta chains from a single sample sequenced in a study of T cells in Graves' hyperthyroidism and ophthalmopathy. Amplified TCR beta CDR3 regions derived from RNA transcripts. First-round RT-PCR with HTBI primers amplified the TCR CDR3 region. One entry per CDR3 protein, called by TCRdb with MiXCR from the multiplex PCR reads. The sample includes hundreds of thousands of distinct CDR3 sequences, 11% to 15% seen only once; the top ten take about 9.4%. Material: blood. The receptors were gathered from a woman under 30 with Graves' hyperthyroidism.

This clonotype was recorded many times. V is TRBV6-1 and J is TRBJ2-1, with TRBD2 identical over 12 bases. Germline CDR1 is MNHNS and CDR2 is SASEGT. The CDR3 extends over 16 amino acids. Losses at the gene ends were 7 bases for V and 5 bases for J; bases not matched to a gene: 9. CDR3 region: CASTATTSGSHNEQFF. CDR3 in DNA: TGTGCCAGCACCGCTACGACTAGCGGGAGCCACAATGAGCAGTTCTTC.

To note about this clonotype: A single base separates this from a much larger clone, so it may be a read error. V is TRBV3-1 and J is TRBJ2-7; 8 positions agree with TRBD2. CDR1 and CDR2 (germline): LGHDT, YNNKEL (reference sequence). The CDR3 totals 15 residues. The ends lost 7 bases at V and 6 bases at J; junction bases unmatched: 14. The CDR3 protein is CASNSRSGSPCEQYF. Written as DNA, the CDR3 is TGTGCCAGCAACTCGCGCAGCGGGAGCCCCTGCGAGCAGTACTTC.